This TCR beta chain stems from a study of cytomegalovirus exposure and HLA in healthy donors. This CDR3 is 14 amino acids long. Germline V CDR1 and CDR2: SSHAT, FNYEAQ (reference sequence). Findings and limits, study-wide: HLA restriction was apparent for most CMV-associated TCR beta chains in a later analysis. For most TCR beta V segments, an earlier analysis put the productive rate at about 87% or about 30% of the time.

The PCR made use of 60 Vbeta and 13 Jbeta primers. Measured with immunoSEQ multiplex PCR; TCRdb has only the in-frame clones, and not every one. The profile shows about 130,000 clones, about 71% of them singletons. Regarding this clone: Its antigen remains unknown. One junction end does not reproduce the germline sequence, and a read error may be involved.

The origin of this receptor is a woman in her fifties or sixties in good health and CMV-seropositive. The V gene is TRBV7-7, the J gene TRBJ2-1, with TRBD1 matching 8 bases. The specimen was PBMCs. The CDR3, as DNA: TGTGCTAGCAGCCTTTACACAGGGGGAAATGAGCAGTTCTTC. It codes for CASSLYTGGNEQFF.